A single sample is the source of the 8 T cell receptor beta chains below, sequenced in a study of T cells in localized non-small cell lung cancer. TCRdb's table, derived via immunoSEQ multiplex PCR, lists solely in-frame clones and lacks some. The data show over 20,000 clones, with more than 65% seen just once and approximately 5% held by the top ten. The sample here was PBMCs, taken before any cancer treatment. The source of these receptors is a man aged 35 to 70 with stage II lung adenocarcinoma.

This CDR3 reads CSVDRGSNTEAFF. The CDR3 nucleotides are TGCAGCGTTGATCGGGGGTCGAACACTGAAGCTTTCTTT. J is TRBJ1-1 and V is TRBV29-1; D is possibly TRBD1 (5 bases). CDR1 SQVTM and CDR2 ANQGSEA come from the germline V gene. V dropped 3 bases and J dropped 1 base, with 9 bases sitting between them. This CDR3 spans 13 amino acids.

As concerns this clone: At one end, the junction sequence differs from germline, possibly due to a read error. The gene calls are TRBV10-3 and TRBJ2-4, with TRBD1 identical over 9 bases. From germline, CDR1 is ENHRY and CDR2 SYGVKD. The CDR3 runs 13 residues. CDR3 protein: CAISPGTGSQADF. As DNA, the CDR3 is TGTGCCATAAGTCCCGGGACAGGGTCCCAAGCGGACTTC.

The V and J genes are TRBV27 and TRBJ2-6, with D unclear. There are 16 residues in the CDR3. Germline V gene data show CDR1 as MNHEY and CDR2 as SMNVEV (reference sequence). Trimming left V 4 bases short and J 2 bases short, with 12 bases between. The CDR3 coding sequence is TGTGCCAGCAGTTCCCCCATGGTAACTGGGGCCAACGTCCTGACTTTC. As protein: CASSSPMVTGANVLTF.

This chain connects TRBV7-8 to TRBJ1-6; TRBD1 matches at 9 bases. This CDR3 comprises 17 residues. Germline-derived CDR1 and CDR2 are SGHVS and FQNEAQ. The J segment lost 1 base and the V segment lost 3 bases, leaving 4 bases of the junction unmatched. CDR3 residues: CASSFRTGDSYNSPLHF. For the CDR3, the DNA is TGTGCCAGCAGCTTTCGGACAGGGGATTCCTATAATTCACCCCTCCACTTT. The variable domain in full, with the rest retrieved from reference TRBV7-8 and TRBJ1-6, is GAGVSQSPRYKVAKRGQDVALRCDPISGHVSLFWYQQALGQGPEFLTYFQNEAQLDKSGLPSDRFFAERPEGSVSTLKIQRTQQEDSAVYLCASSFRTGDSYNSPLHFGNGTRLTVT.

The V and J genes are TRBV20-1 and TRBJ2-3, with 9 bases aligning to TRBD1. There are 11 residues in the CDR3. The V and J ends lost 6 bases and 5 bases, in that order; junction bases with no gene match: 0. CDR1 is DFQATT and CDR2 is SNEGSKA in the germline V gene (reference sequence). The CDR3 protein is CSADRGDTQYF. For the CDR3, the DNA is TGCAGTGCGGACAGGGGAGATACGCAGTATTTT.

This sequence joins TRBV12-5 and TRBJ2-3; D unclear. Between the trimmed V and J ends, which lost 2 bases and 2 bases, there was a span of 2 bases. The CDR3 runs to 12 residues. Germline CDR1 is LGHNT and CDR2 is FRNRAP. CDR3 residues: CASGLNTDTQYF. CDR3 coding DNA: TGTGCTAGTGGTTTGAACACAGATACGCAGTATTTT. The full variable domain, rest sourced from reference TRBV12-5 and TRBJ2-3, is DARVTQTPRHKVTEMGQEVTMRCQPILGHNTVFWYRQTMMQGLELLAYFRNRAPLDDSGMPKDRFSAEMPDATLATLKIQPSEPRDSAVYFCASGLNTDTQYFGPGTRLTVL.

V usage is TRBV6-5 and J usage is TRBJ1-6; D might be TRBD1 (6 bases). Per the germline V gene, CDR1 is MNHEY and CDR2 is SVGAGI. The CDR3 loop spans 16 amino acids. Trimming shortened V by 2 bases and J by 10 bases, and 18 bases separated the two germline ends. As DNA, the CDR3 is TGTGCCAGCAGTTACCAGTGGGGGGGCAGTGAATCACCCCTCCACTTT. This codes for CASSYQWGGSESPLHF.

The rearrangement joins TRBV5-4 to TRBJ2-5; TRBD1 agrees at 7 bases. CDR3 size: 14 residues. Germline V gene lookup returns CDR1 SGHNT and CDR2 YYREEE (reference sequence). V lost 4 bases to trimming and J lost 2 bases; unmatched junction nucleotides: 5. The CDR3: CASSPRDSQETQYF. The CDR3 DNA reads TGTGCCAGCAGCCCACGGGACAGTCAAGAGACCCAGTACTTC. The full variable domain, with the rest looked up from reference TRBV5-4 and TRBJ2-5, is ETGVTQSPTHLIKTRGQQVTLRCSSQSGHNTVSWYQQALGQGPQFIFQYYREEENGRGNFPPRFSGLQFPNYSSELNVNALELDDSALYLCASSPRDSQETQYFGPGTRLLVL.